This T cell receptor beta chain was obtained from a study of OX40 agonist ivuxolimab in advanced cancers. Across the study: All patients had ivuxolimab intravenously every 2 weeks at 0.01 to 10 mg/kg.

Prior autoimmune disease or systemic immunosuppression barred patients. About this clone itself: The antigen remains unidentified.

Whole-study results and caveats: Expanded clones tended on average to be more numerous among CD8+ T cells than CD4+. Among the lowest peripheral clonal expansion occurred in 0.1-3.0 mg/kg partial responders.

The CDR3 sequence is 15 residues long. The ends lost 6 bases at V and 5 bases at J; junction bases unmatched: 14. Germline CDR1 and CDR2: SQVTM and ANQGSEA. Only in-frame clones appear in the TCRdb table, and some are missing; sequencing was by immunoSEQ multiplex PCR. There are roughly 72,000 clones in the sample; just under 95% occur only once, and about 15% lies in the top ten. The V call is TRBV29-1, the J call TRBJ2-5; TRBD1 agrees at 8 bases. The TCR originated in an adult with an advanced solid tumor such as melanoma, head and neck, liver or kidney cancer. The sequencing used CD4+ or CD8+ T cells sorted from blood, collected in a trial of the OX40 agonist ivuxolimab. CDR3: CSVTTLDRAWETQYF. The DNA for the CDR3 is TGCAGCGTAACCACCCTGGACAGGGCTTGGGAGACCCAGTACTTC.